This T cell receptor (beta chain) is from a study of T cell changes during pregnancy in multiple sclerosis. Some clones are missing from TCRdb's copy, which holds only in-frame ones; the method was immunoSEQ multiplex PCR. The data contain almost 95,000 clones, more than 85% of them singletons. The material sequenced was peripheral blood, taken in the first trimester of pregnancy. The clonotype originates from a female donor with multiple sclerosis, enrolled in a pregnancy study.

The CDR3 sequence: CASSIASLTGELFF. In DNA form, the CDR3 reads TGTGCCAGTAGTATAGCCTCCCTCACCGGGGAGCTGTTTTTT. The gene calls are TRBV19 and TRBJ2-2; D remains unclear. This CDR3 comprises 14 residues. Deletions cut 1 base from V and 4 bases from J, with 7 bases between. Germline CDR1 and CDR2: LNHDA and SQIVND (reference sequence).